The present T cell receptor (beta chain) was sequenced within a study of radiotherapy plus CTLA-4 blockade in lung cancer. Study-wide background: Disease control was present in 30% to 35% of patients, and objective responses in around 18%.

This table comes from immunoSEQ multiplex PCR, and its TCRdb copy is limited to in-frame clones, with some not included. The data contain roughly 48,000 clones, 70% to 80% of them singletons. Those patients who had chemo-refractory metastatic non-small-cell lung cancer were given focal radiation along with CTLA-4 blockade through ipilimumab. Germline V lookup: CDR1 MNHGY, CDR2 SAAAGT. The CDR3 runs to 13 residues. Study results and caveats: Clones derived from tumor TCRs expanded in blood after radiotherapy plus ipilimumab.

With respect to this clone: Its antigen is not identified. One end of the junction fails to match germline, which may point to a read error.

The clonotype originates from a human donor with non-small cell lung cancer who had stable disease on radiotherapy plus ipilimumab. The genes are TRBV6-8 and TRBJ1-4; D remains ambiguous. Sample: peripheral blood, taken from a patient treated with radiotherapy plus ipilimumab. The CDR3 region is CASSNSFNEKLFF. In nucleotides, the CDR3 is TGTGCCAGCAGTAACTCGTTTAATGAAAAACTGTTTTTT.